The 14 T cell receptor beta chains in this list originate from one sample, sequenced in a study of blood T cell repertoires in COVID-19. TCRdb's table, derived via immunoSEQ multiplex PCR, lists solely in-frame clones and lacks some. This table holds some 120,000 clones, approximately 87% found once. Sequencing was done on a sample of peripheral blood. These TCRs come from a man in his fifties or sixties with acute or convalescent COVID-19.

The rearrangement uses TRBV7-8 and TRBJ2-7, with D tentatively TRBD1 (6 bases). Germline V gene data show CDR1 as SGHVS and CDR2 as FQNEAQ. The CDR3 extends over 12 amino acids. Trimming pared 1 base from V and 5 bases from J, leaving 6 bases between. CDR3 in amino acids: CASSLDRDEQYF. The DNA for the CDR3 is TGTGCCAGCAGCTTAGACAGGGACGAGCAGTACTTC.

This rearrangement joins TRBV24-1 to TRBJ2-3, with D possibly TRBD2 on 5 matching bases. Looked up from germline, CDR1 is KGHDR and CDR2 is SFDVKD. The CDR3 totals 14 residues. V shed 2 bases and J shed 5 bases, with 10 bases lying between them. The CDR3: CATSDWGVGDTQYF. The CDR3 DNA follows: TGTGCCACCAGTGATTGGGGAGTGGGAGATACGCAGTATTTT.

The chain carries TRBV20-1 and TRBJ1-2; unclear D gene. CDR3 size: 12 residues. The germline CDR1 and CDR2 sequences are DFQATT and SNEGSKA (reference sequence). With 3 bases removed from V and 0 bases from J, the gap between germline ends came to 5 bases. CDR3 amino acids: CSASTANYGYTF. CDR3 DNA sequence: TGCAGTGCTAGTACTGCTAACTATGGCTACACCTTC.

The V call is TRBV6-5, the J call TRBJ1-1, with D possibly being TRBD1 (6 bases). V was pared by 4 bases and J by 1 base, with 10 bases between. This CDR3 spans 14 amino acids. Looked up from germline, CDR1 is MNHEY and CDR2 is SVGAGI. The DNA of the CDR3 is TGTGCCAGCAGTTCCCAGGGGCGGAACACTGAAGCTTTCTTT. It encodes CASSSQGRNTEAFF.

The chain combines TRBV24-1 with TRBJ2-5; TRBD1 agrees at 9 bases. This CDR3 contains 13 residues. Germline V gene data show CDR1 as KGHDR and CDR2 as SFDVKD. The V segment lost 9 bases and the J segment 0 bases; nucleotides outside the gene matches: 1. In nucleotides, the CDR3 is TGTGCCACCGGGACAGGGTACCAAGAGACCCAGTACTTC. The encoded protein is CATGTGYQETQYF.

The CDR3 reads CATSDPSGSWSNEQFF. The CDR3 nucleotides are TGTGCCACCAGTGATCCGAGCGGGAGTTGGAGCAATGAGCAGTTCTTC. J is TRBJ2-1 and V is TRBV24-1, with 8 bases fitting TRBD2. Germline CDR1 reads KGHDR; CDR2 reads SFDVKD. The CDR3 extends over 16 amino acids. V lost 3 bases and J lost 6; bases outside the gene matches: 9.

The chain couples TRBV5-1 to TRBJ2-3, with 10 bases aligning to TRBD2. V was clipped by 4 bases and J by 5 bases; unmatched bases: 10. The CDR3 covers 16 residues. From germline, CDR1 is SGHRS and CDR2 YFSETQ. Here the CDR3 DNA reads TGCGCCAGCAGCGGCTCTAGCGGGAGTAGGATAGATACGCAGTATTTT. Amino acids: CASSGSSGSRIDTQYF.

The rearrangement links TRBV21-1 to TRBJ2-3; the table's TRBD2 call for D was not verified on the DNA. TRBV21-1 constitutes a pseudogene. This CDR3 has 15 residues. The CDR3 region has the DNA TGTGCCAGCCAGTGGACTAGCGGGAGGATTGATACGCAGTATTTT. Translated: CASQWTSGRIDTQYF.

V usage is TRBV7-2 and J usage is TRBJ1-1; TRBD1 matches at 7 bases. There are 13 residues in the CDR3. CDR1 and CDR2 (germline): SGHTA, FQGNSA. Trimming cost V 5 bases and J 8 bases; bases outside gene matches: 8. The CDR3 sequence: CASSRRQGSEAFF. For the CDR3, the DNA is TGTGCCAGCAGCAGGAGACAGGGCTCCGAAGCTTTCTTT.

The rearrangement joins TRBV4-1 to TRBJ1-1; TRBD1 matches 9 bases. The V gene's germline CDR1 is MGHRA and CDR2 YSYEKL. This CDR3 region has 16 residues. Trimming cost V 3 bases and J 0 bases; bases outside gene matches: 5. This CDR3 is CASSQGDRVMNTEAFF. For the CDR3, the DNA is TGCGCCAGCAGCCAGGGGGACAGGGTGATGAACACTGAAGCTTTCTTT.

V is TRBV27 and J is TRBJ2-1, with 7 bases identical to TRBD1. The junction had 2 bases not matched to a gene; V was cut back by 2 bases and J by 1 base. Germline CDR1 and CDR2: MNHEY and SMNVEV (reference sequence). The CDR3 consists of 15 residues. In nucleotides, the CDR3 is TGTGCCAGCAGTTTAGGGGACAGTTCCTACAATGAGCAGTTCTTC. Protein sequence: CASSLGDSSYNEQFF.

This clone was found once. The rearrangement joins TRBV7-9 to TRBJ1-5; 8 bases line up with TRBD1. The germline gives CDR1 SEHNR, CDR2 FQNEAQ (reference sequence). This CDR3 is 15 amino acids long. After removal of 2 bases from V and 4 bases from J, the junction contained 4 bases not matched to a gene. The CDR3 loop reads CASSLSGQVNQPQHF. The CDR3 DNA sequence: TGTGCCAGCAGCTTATCGGGACAGGTTAATCAGCCCCAGCATTTT.

V gene TRBV7-9 combines with J gene TRBJ2-7, with 7 nucleotides matching TRBD2. Per germline, CDR1 SEHNR and CDR2 FQNEAQ (reference sequence). The CDR3 runs to 14 residues. J lost 6 bases, V lost 4 bases, and 9 bases had no gene match. The CDR3 spells CASSSRGEGGEQYF. The CDR3 nucleotides read TGTGCCAGCAGCTCCCGGGGGGAGGGAGGCGAGCAGTACTTC.

V is TRBV6-2 or TRBV6-3 and J is TRBJ1-1; 10 bases agree with TRBD1. This CDR3 comprises 15 residues. Germline CDR1 and CDR2: MNHEY and SVGEGT. Trimming cost V 5 bases and J 6 bases; bases outside gene matches: 9. CDR3 residues: CASSASTGGVPEAFF. CDR3 nucleotides: TGTGCCAGCAGTGCGTCGACAGGGGGCGTTCCTGAAGCTTTCTTT.